This T cell receptor (beta chain) was observed in a study of blood T cell repertoires in COVID-19. The wider study: The samples span acute and convalescent COVID-19 from the United States, Italy and Spain. The analysed material was cDNA or gDNA that came from T cells, B-cell-depleted T cells, or PBMCs.

This clone appeared a single time. Authors' data handling: From reference gene primer amplification, estimates of nucleated cell counts were derived. The table came from immunoSEQ multiplex PCR; TCRdb's copy has only in-frame clones and leaves some out. From that table come the V and J calls and clone size; the DNA was used to work out D and trimming. The table has about 280,000 clones, roughly 86% seen once. Looked up from germline, CDR1 is LNHNV and CDR2 is YYDKDF (reference sequence). The CDR3 runs 17 residues. The J segment lost 7 bases and the V segment lost 0 bases, leaving 9 bases of the junction unmatched.

The receptor comes from a woman aged 25-40 years who had recovered from COVID-19. Sequenced sample: peripheral blood. The V gene is TRBV15, the J gene TRBJ1-2; 12 nucleotides align to TRBD1. This chain's CDR3 is CATSRDLRGQGAFGYTF. CDR3 DNA: TGTGCCACCAGCAGAGATCTCCGGGGACAGGGGGCCTTTGGCTACACCTTC.